The T cell receptor (beta chain) under discussion was sequenced for a study of regulatory T cells in long-lasting Graves disease. Looking at the study overall: Duration of antithyroid drug therapy among newly diagnosed Graves' patients was under 3 months.

Arm-PCR of CDR3 regions and iRepertoire HTBI primers were used to build TCR beta libraries. TCRdb passed the multiplex PCR reads through MiXCR, listing each CDR3 protein once. There are hundreds of thousands of distinct CDR3 sequences in the sample; about 14% occur only once, and roughly 9.7% lies in the top ten. The time point is: newly diagnosed GD, antithyroid drugs for less than 3 months. After RNA was extracted from PBMCs, the TCR library was made from it. Findings and limits, study-wide: Study of thyroid tissue was not done, with only peripheral blood studied. Persistent disease was characterized by preferential usage of TRBV28, TRBJ1-2 and TRBJ2-5.

With 5 bases removed from V and 0 bases from J, the gap between germline ends came to 15 bases. Germline V gene sequence: CDR1 SGHRS, CDR2 YFSETQ. The CDR3 spans 16 residues. This clonotype was observed a handful of times. Its antigen remains unidentified. A further study also used this sample, focusing on T cells in Graves' hyperthyroidism and ophthalmopathy.

This sequence originates from a man aged 25 to 40 with Graves disease. The chain has TRBV5-1 and TRBJ2-4; D is possibly TRBD1 (6 bases). Sequences were derived from peripheral blood mononuclear cells (PBMCs), sampled at new diagnosis, from a patient treated with antithyroid drugs. CDR3 protein: CASSQGKSLAKNIQYF. CDR3 nucleotide sequence: TGCGCCAGCAGTCAGGGGAAGAGCTTAGCCAAAAACATTCAGTACTTC.